The clone carrying this TCR beta chain appeared a few times. Germline CDR1 and CDR2: SGDLS and YYNGEE. CDR3 size: 17 residues. Trimming at V came to 0 bases and at J to 3 bases, leaving 4 bases not matched to a gene. In the PCR, 60 Vbeta and 13 Jbeta primers were used. TCRdb keeps only in-frame clones here, not all; method: immunoSEQ multiplex PCR. The data contain 150,000 to 200,000 clones, 76% of them singletons. The sample belongs to a study of cytomegalovirus exposure and HLA in healthy donors. Source material: PBMCs. The V call is TRBV9, the J call TRBJ2-3; TRBD2 matches at 13 bases. The receptor was isolated from a female donor in good health and CMV-seronegative. CDR3 sequence (DNA): TGTGCCAGCAGCGTAGGGACTAGCGGGAGTCTAACAGATACGCAGTATTTT. Its translation is CASSVGTSGSLTDTQYF.